Listed below are T cell receptor beta chains from one sample, sequenced in a study of T cell repertoires in cytomegalovirus infection. No antigens are known for them. TCRdb fed the reads into MiXCR, producing one record per CDR3 protein. The profile shows some 920,000 distinct CDR3 sequences, around a third of them singletons. The material was cultured CD8+ T cells from PBMCs, obtained from culture after CMV antigen stimulation. Receptors were obtained from a human donor in good health (CMV status not recorded). Some clones in this sample may be carry-over from other donors' samples. The CDR3 runs from the conserved cysteine through the conserved F or W. D genes are given only for firm matches. Clone size is stated in some rows and not others, as once, few, many or a class when expanded.

D: TRBD2; size: few; J: TRBJ2-1; V: TRBV7-8; CDR3: CASSLAISGGANEQFF; DNA: TGTGCCAGCAGCTTAGCAATCAGCGGGGGGGCGAATGAGCAGTTCTTC
D: NA; size: many; J: TRBJ1-1; V: TRBV7-8; CDR3: CASSLAENTEAFF; DNA: TGTGCCAGCAGCTTAGCAGAGAACACTGAAGCTTTCTTT
D: TRBD1; size: once; J: TRBJ1-1; V: TRBV4-3; CDR3: CASSQVDRENTEAFF; DNA: TGCGCCAGCAGCCAAGTGGACAGGGAGAACACTGAAGCTTTCTTT
D: TRBD2; size: NA; J: TRBJ2-3; V: TRBV4-1; CDR3: CASSRTSASGATDTQYF; DNA: TGCGCCAGCAGCCGAACCTCGGCTAGCGGGGCCACAGATACGCAGTATTTT
D: NA; size: NA; J: TRBJ1-5; V: TRBV5-5; CDR3: CASSSLPPNNQPQHF; DNA: TGTGCCAGCAGCTCCCTTCCCCCTAACAATCAGCCCCAGCATTTT
D: NA; size: NA; J: TRBJ1-2; V: TRBV6-1; CDR3: CASSEDTKYYGYTF; DNA: TGTGCCAGCAGTGAAGACACAAAATACTATGGCTACACCTTC
D: NA; size: few; J: TRBJ1-4; V: TRBV19; CDR3: CASSIEVRFNEKLFF; DNA: TGTGCCAGTAGTATAGAGGTCCGCTTCAATGAAAAACTGTTTTTT
D: NA; size: many; J: TRBJ2-3; V: TRBV12-3/TRBV12-4; CDR3: CASIPSTDTQYF; DNA: TGTGCCAGCATCCCTAGCACAGATACGCAGTATTTT
D: NA; size: NA; J: TRBJ2-3; V: TRBV4-1; CDR3: CASSQNIADTQYF; DNA: TGCGCCAGCAGCCAAAATATAGCAGATACGCAGTATTTT
D: NA; size: many; J: TRBJ2-7; V: TRBV27; CDR3: CASSVTTRPEEQYF; DNA: TGTGCCAGCAGTGTAACGACACGGCCGGAGGAGCAGTACTTC
D: NA; size: few; J: TRBJ2-5; V: TRBV7-9; CDR3: CASSPPRETQYF; DNA: TGTGCCAGCAGCCCCCCCCGGGAGACCCAGTACTTC
D: TRBD1; size: few; J: TRBJ1-2; V: TRBV12-3/TRBV12-4; CDR3: CASSSGTGGFGYTF; DNA: TGTGCCAGCAGTTCCGGGACAGGGGGCTTTGGCTACACCTTC
D: NA; size: few; J: TRBJ1-2; V: TRBV7-9; CDR3: CASSLVQGGYTF; DNA: TGTGCCAGCAGCTTAGTCCAGGGGGGCTACACCTTC
D: NA; size: few; J: TRBJ1-2; V: TRBV5-4; CDR3: CASSALNQGIYGYTF; DNA: TGTGCCAGCAGCGCGCTAAATCAGGGGATCTATGGCTACACCTTC
D: NA; size: few; J: TRBJ1-1; V: TRBV27; CDR3: CASHDGGPPRVYTEAFF; DNA: TGTGCCAGTCACGACGGGGGCCCCCCCCGGGTGTACACTGAAGCTTTCTTT
D: NA; size: NA; J: TRBJ2-6; V: TRBV7-6; CDR3: CASSPGNFSGANVLTF; DNA: TGTGCCAGCAGCCCAGGAAATTTCTCTGGGGCCAACGTCCTGACTTTC
D: TRBD1; size: few; J: TRBJ2-5; V: TRBV7-6; CDR3: CASSLPGTVQETQYF; DNA: TGTGCCAGCAGCTTACCGGGGACAGTCCAAGAGACCCAGTACTTC
D: NA; size: few; J: TRBJ1-1; V: TRBV4-2; CDR3: CASSQGGAGETEAFF; DNA: TGTGCCAGCAGCCAAGGAGGGGCTGGGGAGACTGAAGCTTTCTTT